The clone carrying this T cell receptor beta chain was seen once. The multiple sclerosis controls, all treatment-naive patients, had relapsing-remitting disease that was stable or active. It was with random hexamers that about 0.45 to 1 ug RNA was reverse transcribed. Amplification of the TCR beta CDR3 was carried out by immunoSEQ multiplex PCR, which spanned a total of 54 Vbeta and 13 Jbeta segments. From the immunoSEQ multiplex PCR reads, TCRdb called clonotypes with MiXCR, one entry per CDR3 protein. The sample lists 110,000 or so distinct CDR3 sequences, approximately 93% occurring once. The data were obtained in a study of CD8 T cells in Susac syndrome. CDR1 and CDR2 from the germline V gene are SGHRS and YFSETQ. Trimming removed 0 bases from V and 6 bases from J; junction bases left unmatched: 2. The CDR3 totals 13 residues.

This sequence was found in a human donor with multiple sclerosis. The sequenced sample was CD4+ T cells from PBMCs. The V and J genes are TRBV5-1 and TRBJ2-7; 8 bases line up with TRBD1. Here the CDR3 DNA reads TGCGCCAGCAGCTTGGGACAGGGGTCCGAGCAGTACTTC. This translates into CASSLGQGSEQYF.